Following are 29 T cell receptor beta chains from one sample sequenced in a study of breast tumors, draining lymph nodes, adjacent tissues. Breast cancer patients provided tissue from their axillary draining lymph nodes. One entry per CDR3 protein results from TCRdb running MiXCR on the multiplex PCR reads. The sample consists of some 83,000 distinct CDR3 sequences, about 20% of them appearing once. The sequencing sample was made of axillary lymph node tissue. The receptor set was obtained from a female donor with breast cancer. Some clones in this sample may be carry-over from other donors' samples.

This clonotype came up many times. The genes are TRBV4-2 and TRBJ1-5, with D possibly being TRBD1 (6 bases). CDR3 length: 17 residues. V gave up 0 bases and J gave up 2 bases, with 14 bases separating them. Germline V gene data show CDR1 as LGHNA and CDR2 as YNFKEQ. CDR3 bases: TGTGCCAGCAGCCAAGAGTACAGGGCCTCCGGCAATCAGCCCCAGCATTTT. Amino acids: CASSQEYRASGNQPQHF.

This clonotype was detected many times. The chain couples TRBV20-1 to TRBJ2-5; tentatively, D is TRBD2 (6 bases). The CDR3 spans 14 residues. Trimming cost V 3 bases and J 1 base, with 12 bases left between them. CDR1 is DFQATT and CDR2 is SNEGSKA in the germline V gene (reference sequence). CDR3 region: CSARAGTAQETQYF. In nucleotides, the CDR3 is TGCAGTGCTAGGGCGGGGACGGCCCAAGAGACCCAGTACTTC.

Details on this clonotype: A much larger clonotype is one base distant, so this may be a read error. This rearrangement joins TRBV11-3 to TRBJ1-4; tentative D call: TRBD1 (6 bases). Germline CDR1 and CDR2: SGHNT and YENEEA. This CDR3 region has 16 residues. The CDR3 region is CASSLRSTGFNERLFF. The CDR3 DNA is TGTGCTAGCAGCTTAAGATCGACAGGTTTTAATGAAAGACTGTTTTTT.

This clonotype came up a few times. This chain connects TRBV4-2 to TRBJ2-2, with D tentatively TRBD1 (6 bases). From germline, CDR1 is LGHNA and CDR2 YNFKEQ. The CDR3 is 15 residues long. V shed 1 base and J shed 0 bases, with 6 bases lying between them. In nucleotides, the CDR3 is TGTGCCAGCAGCCAAGGGACAGCGAACACCGGGGAGCTGTTTTTT. Amino acid sequence: CASSQGTANTGELFF.

The rearrangement links TRBV24-1 to TRBJ2-7; 9 nucleotides agree with TRBD1. The V and J ends lost 4 bases and 12 bases, in that order; junction bases with no gene match: 12. The CDR3 contains 14 residues. Germline CDR1 reads KGHDR; CDR2 reads SFDVKD. The CDR3 DNA reads TGTGCCACCAGTGACTGCGGGACAGGGAGCAAACGGTACTTC. Residues: CATSDCGTGSKRYF.

This clonotype was detected many times. Here the CDR3 DNA reads TGTGCCAGCAGCCCCATGACAGGGCGTAATGAAAAACTGTTTTTT. Amino acid sequence: CASSPMTGRNEKLFF. V gene TRBV11-2 combines with J gene TRBJ1-4; 7 bases align to TRBD1. The CDR3 extends over 15 amino acids. J lost 4 bases, V lost 5 bases, and 7 bases had no gene match. CDR1 and CDR2 from the germline V gene are SGHAT and FQNNGV.

This clonotype was counted ten times or more. This sequence joins TRBV4-2 and TRBJ2-3; D might be TRBD2 (6 bases). With 0 bases removed from V and 2 bases from J, the gap between germline ends came to 12 bases. The V gene's germline CDR1 is LGHNA and CDR2 YNFKEQ. CDR3 length: 16 amino acids. CDR3 residues: CASSQDRRDLTDTQYF. For the CDR3, the DNA is TGTGCCAGCAGCCAAGACAGGCGGGACCTCACAGATACGCAGTATTTT.

This clonotype has ten or more counts. V is TRBV4-2 and J is TRBJ2-3, with TRBD2 matching over 9 bases. The CDR3 runs 15 residues. The V gene's germline CDR1 is LGHNA and CDR2 YNFKEQ. The junction had 4 bases not matched to a gene; V was cut back by 4 bases and J by 2 bases. The CDR3, as DNA: TGTGCCAGCAGCCCCCTAGCGGGATCCACAGATACGCAGTATTTT. Amino acid sequence: CASSPLAGSTDTQYF.

The sample holds many counts of this clonotype. V gene TRBV6-5 combines with J gene TRBJ2-1; 12 nucleotides line up with TRBD2. Losses at the gene ends were 6 bases for V and 6 bases for J; bases not matched to a gene: 3. Germline V gene sequence: CDR1 MNHEY, CDR2 SVGAGI. The CDR3 extends over 14 amino acids. CDR3 amino acids: CASSRTSGINEQFF. The CDR3 DNA is TGTGCCAGCAGCCGGACTAGCGGGATCAATGAGCAGTTCTTC.

On this clonotype: With a much larger clone just one base away, this may be a read error. The chain links TRBV28 to TRBJ2-5; D perhaps matches TRBD2 (6 bases). Germline V CDR1 and CDR2: MDHEN, SYDVKM. The CDR3 has 14 residues. CDR3 sequence (DNA): TGTGCCAGCGGACATCGGGAGATCCAAGAGGCCCAGTACTTC. This codes for CASGHREIQEAQYF.

This clonotype has ten or more counts. The chain has TRBV7-2 and TRBJ2-5; D not resolved. V gave up 0 bases and J gave up 2 bases, with 16 bases separating them. Germline V gene sequence: CDR1 SGHTA, CDR2 FQGNSA. CDR3 length: 17 residues. The CDR3 coding sequence is TGTGCCAGCAGCTTAGCAACCCCTGGGCAGCTACAAGAGACCCAGTACTTC. Protein: CASSLATPGQLQETQYF.

At least ten counts were recorded for this clonotype. The chain couples TRBV20-1 to TRBJ2-1; 9 nucleotides line up with TRBD2. The CDR3 is made up of 15 amino acids. V shed 6 bases and J 0 bases; nucleotides not matched to a gene: 6. In germline, CDR1 is DFQATT, CDR2 SNEGSKA (reference sequence). CDR3 in DNA: TGCAGTGCAAGCGGGGGGCTGAGCTCCTACAATGAGCAGTTCTTC. Amino acid sequence: CSASGGLSSYNEQFF.

This clonotype was observed at least ten times. V and J are TRBV9 and TRBJ1-2, with D unresolved. The length of the CDR3 is 13 residues. Germline CDR1 reads SGDLS; CDR2 reads YYNGEE. V was pared by 4 bases and J by 0 bases, with 7 bases between. The CDR3 here is CASSQAANYGYTF. The CDR3 region has the DNA TGTGCCAGCAGCCAGGCAGCTAACTATGGCTACACCTTC.

This clonotype was detected ten times or more. The V and J genes are TRBV20-1 and TRBJ2-1; 15 bases are a match to TRBD2. Germline lookup yields CDR1 DFQATT and CDR2 SNEGSKA (reference sequence). The CDR3 loop spans 18 amino acids. Germline trimming cut 3 bases from V and 10 bases from J; bases unmatched to any gene: 16. The CDR3 loop is CSASDPGLAGGPGWEQFF. CDR3 DNA sequence: TGCAGTGCTAGCGACCCGGGACTAGCGGGAGGACCCGGGTGGGAGCAGTTCTTC.

This clonotype was observed many times. J is TRBJ2-7 and V is TRBV20-1; 10 bases agree with TRBD2. Germline V CDR1 and CDR2: DFQATT, SNEGSKA (reference sequence). J lost 7 bases, V lost 1 base, and 7 bases had no gene match. The CDR3 is 14 amino acids. CDR3 sequence reads: CSARGGAGGGEQYF. Written as DNA, the CDR3 is TGCAGTGCTAGAGGGGGAGCGGGAGGGGGAGAGCAGTACTTC.

The rearrangement links TRBV7-8 to TRBJ1-6; D call uncertain. The CDR3 extends over 15 amino acids. Trimming left V 5 bases short and J 10 bases short, with 18 bases between. Germline V gene lookup returns CDR1 SGHVS and CDR2 FQNEAQ. This CDR3 reads CASSPRALEDSPLHF. CDR3 bases: TGTGCCAGCAGCCCAAGGGCCCTCGAGGACTCACCCCTCCACTTT.

About this clonotype itself: A much larger clone lies a single base off, so this may be a read error. This CDR3 is missing its conserved last phenylalanine or tryptophan, likely due to a read error. The CDR3 DNA is TGTGCCAGCAGCGTAGGACAGGCTGCGTTGGGGGGCTACACCTCC. This encodes CASSVGQAALGGYTS. The rearrangement joins TRBV7-9 to TRBJ1-2; 7 positions agree with TRBD1. This CDR3 is built from 15 residues. The germline CDR1 and CDR2 sequences are SEHNR and FQNEAQ (reference sequence). V lost 5 bases and J lost 8; bases outside the gene matches: 14.

There are a few counts of this clonotype. The rearrangement joins TRBV28 to TRBJ1-2; D unresolved. The CDR3 is 15 amino acids. Germline CDR1 is MDHEN and CDR2 is SYDVKM. Between the trimmed V and J ends, which lost 2 bases and 4 bases, there was a span of 14 bases. The CDR3, as DNA: TGTGCCAGCAGTTTAGCCCCGGGGATCACCTATGGCTACACCTTC. Protein product: CASSLAPGITYGYTF.

This clonotype showed up many times. The chain carries TRBV20-1 and TRBJ2-3, with no clear D. V lost 4 bases to trimming and J lost 8 bases, with 13 bases between them. Germline CDR1 DFQATT, CDR2 SNEGSKA (reference sequence). The CDR3 is 12 residues long. The CDR3 DNA reads TGCAGTGCTACGAGAGAACATGGTACGCAGTATTTT. Translating gives CSATREHGTQYF.

This clonotype was seen ten or more times. The chain recombines TRBV20-1 with TRBJ2-1; the D gene is possibly TRBD1 (5 bases). CDR1 DFQATT and CDR2 SNEGSKA come from the germline V gene (reference sequence). This CDR3 contains 13 residues. Trimming took 4 bases from V and 8 from J, leaving 15 bases between them. CDR3 sequence reads: CSAKGPPIYEQFF. CDR3 in DNA: TGCAGTGCTAAGGGGCCCCCCATCTATGAGCAGTTCTTC.

This clonotype occurred many times. This chain links TRBV6-1 with TRBJ1-6, with 9 bases aligning to TRBD1. V lost 3 bases and J lost 8; bases outside the gene matches: 8. Per germline, CDR1 MNHNS and CDR2 SASEGT. This CDR3 has 16 amino acids. The chain's CDR3 is CASSELTGGKDSPLHF. CDR3 sequence (DNA): TGTGCCAGCAGTGAGCTGACAGGGGGGAAGGATTCACCCCTCCACTTT.

There are a few counts of this clonotype. CDR3 DNA sequence: TGTGCCTGGAGTTCGACAGGGACCAGAGAAAAACTGTTTTTT. This codes for CAWSSTGTREKLFF. The chain joins TRBV30 to TRBJ1-4; 7 nucleotides align to TRBD1. This CDR3 is built from 14 residues. The J segment lost 8 bases and the V segment lost 2 bases, leaving 8 bases of the junction unmatched. Germline V gene sequence: CDR1 GTSNPN, CDR2 SVGIG (reference sequence).

This clonotype was found many times. The chain couples TRBV4-2 to TRBJ1-2; TRBD1 matches 7 bases. This CDR3 contains 13 residues. The V gene end was trimmed by 1 base and the J gene end by 8 bases; junction bases not matched to a gene: 4. CDR1 and CDR2 (germline): LGHNA, YNFKEQ. CDR3 region: CASSQVTGEGYTF. DNA of the CDR3: TGTGCCAGCAGCCAAGTTACAGGGGAGGGCTACACCTTC.

This clonotype was counted many times. V gene TRBV7-2 combines with J gene TRBJ2-3; 7 bases match TRBD2. V shed 5 bases, J shed 4 bases, and the junction held 6 bases outside the gene matches. The germline CDR1 and CDR2 sequences are SGHTA and FQGNSA. The CDR3 is made up of 14 amino acids. This chain's CDR3 is CASSPPRGADTQYF. The CDR3 DNA is TGTGCCAGCAGCCCCCCCCGGGGGGCAGATACGCAGTATTTT.

In its sample, this clonotype was seen many times. The chain couples TRBV4-3 to TRBJ2-5; D not certain. Trimming took 1 base from V and 1 from J, leaving 4 bases between them. The CDR3 sequence is 13 residues long. Per germline, CDR1 LGHNA and CDR2 YSLEER. CDR3 DNA: TGCGCCAGCAGCCAAGGGATCCAAGAGACCCAGTACTTC. Amino acid sequence: CASSQGIQETQYF.

In its sample, this clonotype was seen many times. The chain recombines TRBV5-1 with TRBJ2-1; 8 nucleotides align to TRBD2. After removal of 3 bases from V and 8 bases from J, the junction contained 13 bases not matched to a gene. The germline V gene encodes CDR1 SGHRS and CDR2 YFSETQ. The CDR3 totals 16 residues. In DNA form, the CDR3 reads TGCGCCAGCAGCTCGAGGGCGGGAGGCCGGGGGGATGAGCAGTTCTTC. Translated: CASSSRAGGRGDEQFF.

This clonotype was seen a few times. The rearrangement uses TRBV11-2 and TRBJ1-2; D not certain. CDR3 length: 16 amino acids. V dropped 4 bases and J dropped 7 bases, with 22 bases sitting between them. The germline V gene has CDR1 SGHAT and CDR2 FQNNGV. CDR3 sequence reads: CASSSPRGPPFGGYTF. CDR3 nucleotides: TGTGCCAGCAGCTCTCCCCGTGGTCCTCCTTTCGGTGGCTACACCTTC.

Many counts were recorded for this clonotype. The chain carries TRBV10-2 and TRBJ2-3; 9 bases align to TRBD2. Germline lookup yields CDR1 WSHSY and CDR2 SAAADI. CDR3 size: 16 residues. The ends lost 7 bases at V and 2 bases at J; junction bases unmatched: 10. CDR3 sequence reads: CASTPRAGGITDTQYF. The CDR3 DNA reads TGCGCCAGCACACCGAGAGCGGGAGGAATCACAGATACGCAGTATTTT.

CDR3 in amino acids: CASSLNPNTDTQYF. CDR3 DNA sequence: TGTGCCAGCAGCTTAAATCCGAACACAGATACGCAGTATTTT. The chain carries TRBV7-9 and TRBJ2-3; D is ambiguous. Germline-derived CDR1 and CDR2 are SEHNR and FQNEAQ (reference sequence). CDR3 length: 14 residues. V was clipped by 2 bases and J by 2 bases, with 8 bases between them.